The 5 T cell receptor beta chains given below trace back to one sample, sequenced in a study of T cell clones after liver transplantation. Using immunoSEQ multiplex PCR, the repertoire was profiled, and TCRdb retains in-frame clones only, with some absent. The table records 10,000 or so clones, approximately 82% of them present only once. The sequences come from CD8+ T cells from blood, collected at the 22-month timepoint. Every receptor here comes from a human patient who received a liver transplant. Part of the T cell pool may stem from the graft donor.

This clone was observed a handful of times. CDR3 sequence reads: CASSPGTSGGRVAKNIQYF. Here the CDR3 DNA reads TGCGCCAGCAGCCCGGGGACTAGCGGGGGGCGTGTAGCCAAAAACATTCAGTACTTC. V usage is TRBV5-1 and J usage is TRBJ2-4; 15 nucleotides align to TRBD2. The V segment lost 4 bases and the J segment 0 bases; nucleotides outside the gene matches: 8. The CDR3 consists of 19 residues. Per germline, CDR1 SGHRS and CDR2 YFSETQ. Variable domain in full (rest from reference TRBV5-1 and TRBJ2-4): KAGVTQTPRYLIKTRGQQVTLSCSPISGHRSVSWYQQTPGQGLQFLFEYFSETQRNKGNFPGRFSGRQFSNSRSEMNVSTLELGDSALYLCASSPGTSGGRVAKNIQYFGAGTRLSVL.

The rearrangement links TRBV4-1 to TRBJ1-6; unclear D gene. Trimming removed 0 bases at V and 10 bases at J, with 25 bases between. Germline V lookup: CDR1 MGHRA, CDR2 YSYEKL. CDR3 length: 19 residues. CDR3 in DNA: TGCGCCAGCAGCCAAGAAGCCCGGTCTGTGAACCTCGGTGAGTCACCCCTCCACTTT. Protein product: CASSQEARSVNLGESPLHF.

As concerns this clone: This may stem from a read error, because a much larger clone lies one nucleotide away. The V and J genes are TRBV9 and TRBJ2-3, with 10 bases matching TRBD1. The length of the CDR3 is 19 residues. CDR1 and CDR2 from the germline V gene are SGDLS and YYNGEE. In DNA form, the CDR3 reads TGCGCCACCAGCGACGGGGGGAGGACAGGGGGACCTAGCACAGATACGCAGTATTTT. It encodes CATSDGGRTGGPSTDTQYF.

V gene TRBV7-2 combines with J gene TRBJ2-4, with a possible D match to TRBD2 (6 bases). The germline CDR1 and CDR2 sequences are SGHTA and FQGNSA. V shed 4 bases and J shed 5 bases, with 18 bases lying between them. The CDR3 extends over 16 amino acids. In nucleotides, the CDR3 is TGTGCCAGCAGCTCTGGGAGAGGACTACCAGAAAACATTCAGTACTTC. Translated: CASSSGRGLPENIQYF. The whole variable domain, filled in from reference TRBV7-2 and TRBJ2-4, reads GAGVSQSPSNKVTEKGKDVELRCDPISGHTALYWYRQSLGQGLEFLIYFQGNSAPDKSGLPSDRFSAERTGGSVSTLTIQRTQQEDSAVYLCASSSGRGLPENIQYFGAGTRLSVL.

This CDR3 is CASSLGTADYGYTF. CDR3 nucleotides: TGTGCCAGCAGCTTAGGGACGGCCGACTATGGCTACACCTTC. The chain joins TRBV7-8 to TRBJ1-2, with D unclear. The CDR3 is made up of 14 amino acids. Trimming stripped 1 base from V and 3 bases from J, with 9 bases between. The germline V gene encodes CDR1 SGHVS and CDR2 FQNEAQ.